This T cell receptor (beta chain) was sequenced during a study of CD8 T cells in Susac syndrome. RNA, at about 0.45 to 1 ug, was reverse transcribed with random hexamers. Amplification of TCR beta CDR3 was carried out by immunoSEQ multiplex PCR, which covered 54 Vbeta and 13 Jbeta segments. TCRdb passed the immunoSEQ multiplex PCR reads through MiXCR, listing each CDR3 protein once. The repertoire consists of 300,000 or so distinct CDR3 sequences, with roughly 94% occurring once and the leading ten covering 0.065%. Notes on this clonotype: The antigen remains undetermined.

General observations from the study: The study's TCR sequencing and HLA analysis drew on a certain number of individuals. That number was acknowledged as relatively small.

Sequencing of TCR beta was performed on blood CD8+ T cells and on blood CD4+ T cells. CDR3 length equals 14 residues. The germline V and J ends were trimmed by 10 bases and 4 bases, with 19 bases remaining between them. The germline CDR1 and CDR2 sequences are MNHEY and SMNVEV (reference sequence). The chain carries TRBV27 and TRBJ1-1; D might be TRBD1 (6 bases). This TCR was recovered from a human donor with multiple sclerosis. Sequencing was done on a sample of CD4+ T cells from PBMCs. The CDR3 sequence is CATTTGGAGTEAFF. As DNA, the CDR3 is TGTGCCACCACGACGGGGGGGGCGGGCACTGAAGCTTTCTTT.